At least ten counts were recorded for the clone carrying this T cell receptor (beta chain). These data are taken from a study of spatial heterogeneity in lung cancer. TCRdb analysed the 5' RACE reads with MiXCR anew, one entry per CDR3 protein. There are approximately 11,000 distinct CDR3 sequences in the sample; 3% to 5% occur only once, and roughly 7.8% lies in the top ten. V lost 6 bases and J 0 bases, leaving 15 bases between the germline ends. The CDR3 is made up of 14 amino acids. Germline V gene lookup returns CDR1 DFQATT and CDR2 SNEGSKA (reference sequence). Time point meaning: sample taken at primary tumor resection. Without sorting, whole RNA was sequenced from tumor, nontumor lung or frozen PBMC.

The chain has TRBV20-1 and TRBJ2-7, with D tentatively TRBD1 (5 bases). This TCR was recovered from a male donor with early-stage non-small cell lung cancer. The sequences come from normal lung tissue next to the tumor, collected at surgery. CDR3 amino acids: CSATKKTASYEQYF. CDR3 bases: TGCAGTGCCACAAAAAAGACAGCCTCCTACGAGCAGTACTTC.